The 2 T cell receptor beta chains presented below share a single source sample, sequenced in a study of control samples from healthy donors and cancer patients. Assay used: immunoSEQ multiplex PCR; TCRdb lists only in-frame clones, some missing. The data show about 150,000 clones, approximately 96% seen once. Sequenced: blood. These receptors all come from a man in his forties or fifties in good health.

The chain is built from TRBV3-1 (or the pseudogene TRBV3-2) and TRBJ1-1; TRBD1 agrees at 11 bases. CDR3 size: 16 residues. The germline V gene has CDR1 LGHDT and CDR2 YNNKEL (reference sequence). Trimming removed 5 bases from V and 6 bases from J; junction bases left unmatched: 11. CDR3 loop: CASSALLGQGEAEAFF. Here the CDR3 DNA reads TGTGCCAGCAGCGCCCTCTTGGGACAGGGGGAGGCTGAAGCTTTCTTT.

The chain couples TRBV25-1 to TRBJ2-3; tentatively, D is TRBD2 (7 bases). Germline V gene lookup returns CDR1 MGHDK and CDR2 SYGVNS. The germline V and J ends were trimmed by 0 bases and 3 bases, with 10 bases remaining between them. The CDR3 has 15 amino acids. The DNA of the CDR3 is TGTGCCAGCAGTGAATACGGGGGGCGGACAGATACGCAGTATTTT. Protein sequence: CASSEYGGRTDTQYF.